This T cell receptor (beta chain) was recovered during a study of blood T cell repertoires in COVID-19. Whole-study context: Specimens from acute and convalescent COVID-19 originated in the United States, Italy and Spain. PBMCs, B-cell-depleted T cells, or T cells were the source of the cDNA or gDNA that made up the material.

Trimming took 8 bases from V and 3 from J, leaving 19 bases between them. From germline, CDR1 is LNHNV and CDR2 YYDKDF (reference sequence). The CDR3 spans 16 residues. Repertoires were generated with immunoSEQ multiplex PCR, while TCRdb's copy carries only in-frame clones and drops some. The sample yields 41,000 or so clones, 70% to 90% seen once. The source material was peripheral blood. This sequence was found in a man in his sixties with acute or convalescent COVID-19. The rearrangement joins TRBV15 to TRBJ1-4, with D perhaps TRBD1 (5 bases). CDR3 protein: CATSSGGGNPNEKLFF. In DNA, the CDR3 is TGTGCCACCTCCTCGGGGGGGGGTAATCCTAATGAAAAACTGTTTTTT.